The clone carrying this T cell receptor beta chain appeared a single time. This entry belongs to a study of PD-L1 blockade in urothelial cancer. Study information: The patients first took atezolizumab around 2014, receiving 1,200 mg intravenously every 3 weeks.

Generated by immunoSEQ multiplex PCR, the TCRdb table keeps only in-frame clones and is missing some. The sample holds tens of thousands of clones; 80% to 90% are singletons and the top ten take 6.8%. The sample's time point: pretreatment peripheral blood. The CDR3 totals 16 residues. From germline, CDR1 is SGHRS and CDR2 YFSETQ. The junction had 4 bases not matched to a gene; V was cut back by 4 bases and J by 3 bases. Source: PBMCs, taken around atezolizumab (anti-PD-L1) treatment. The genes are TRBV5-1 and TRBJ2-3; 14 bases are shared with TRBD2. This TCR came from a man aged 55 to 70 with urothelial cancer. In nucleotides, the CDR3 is TGCGCCAGCAGCACGGGACTAGCGGGGGCGACAGATACGCAGTATTTT. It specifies CASSTGLAGATDTQYF.